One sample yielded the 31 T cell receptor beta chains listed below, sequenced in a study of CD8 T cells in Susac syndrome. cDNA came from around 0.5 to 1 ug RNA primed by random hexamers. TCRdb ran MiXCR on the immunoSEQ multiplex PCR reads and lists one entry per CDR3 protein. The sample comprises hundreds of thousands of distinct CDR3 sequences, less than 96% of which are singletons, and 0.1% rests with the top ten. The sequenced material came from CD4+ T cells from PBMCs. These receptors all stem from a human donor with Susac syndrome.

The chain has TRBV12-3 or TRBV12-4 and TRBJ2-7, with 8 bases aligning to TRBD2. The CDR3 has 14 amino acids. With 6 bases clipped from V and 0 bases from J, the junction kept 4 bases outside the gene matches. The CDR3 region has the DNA TGTGCCAGCAGAGGACTAGCCGGCTCCTACGAGCAGTACTTC. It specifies CASRGLAGSYEQYF.

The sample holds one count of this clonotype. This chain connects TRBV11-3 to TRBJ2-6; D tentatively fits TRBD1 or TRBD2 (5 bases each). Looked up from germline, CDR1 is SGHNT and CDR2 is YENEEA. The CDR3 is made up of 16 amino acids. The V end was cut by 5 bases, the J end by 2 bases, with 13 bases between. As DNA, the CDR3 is TGTGCCAGCAGCCGGGGCAGGCCCGCTGGGGCCAACGTCCTGACTTTC. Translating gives CASSRGRPAGANVLTF.

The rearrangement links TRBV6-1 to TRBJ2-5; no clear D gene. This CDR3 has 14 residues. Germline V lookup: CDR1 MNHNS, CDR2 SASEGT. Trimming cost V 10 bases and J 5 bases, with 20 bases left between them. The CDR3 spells CATEHGGAGETQYF. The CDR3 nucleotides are TGTGCCACCGAACATGGCGGTGCCGGTGAGACCCAGTACTTC.

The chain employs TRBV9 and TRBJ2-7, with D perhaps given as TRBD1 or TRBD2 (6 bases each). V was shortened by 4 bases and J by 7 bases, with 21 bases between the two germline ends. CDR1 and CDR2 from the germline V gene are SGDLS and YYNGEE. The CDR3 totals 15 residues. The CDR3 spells CASSSGDGGLREQYF. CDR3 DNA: TGTGCCAGCAGCTCAGGGGACGGGGGACTCCGGGAGCAGTACTTC.

For the CDR3, the DNA is TGCAGCGTCCGCGGGGCAGCCGCGGGTACGCAGTATTTT. Translated, it gives CSVRGAAAGTQYF. The V gene is TRBV29-1, the J gene TRBJ2-3, with D maybe TRBD2 (6 bases). Germline V gene lookup returns CDR1 SQVTM and CDR2 ANQGSEA. This CDR3 has 13 amino acids. V lost 6 bases, J lost 8 bases, and 18 bases lay in between.

CDR3 loop: CASESSGTYEQYF. CDR3 bases: TGTGCCAGCGAGAGTAGCGGGACCTACGAGCAGTACTTC. V usage is TRBV28 and J usage is TRBJ2-7, with TRBD2 matching 8 bases. Germline V gene lookup returns CDR1 MDHEN and CDR2 SYDVKM. This CDR3 has 13 amino acids. Trimming at V came to 8 bases and at J to 2 bases, leaving 5 bases not matched to a gene.

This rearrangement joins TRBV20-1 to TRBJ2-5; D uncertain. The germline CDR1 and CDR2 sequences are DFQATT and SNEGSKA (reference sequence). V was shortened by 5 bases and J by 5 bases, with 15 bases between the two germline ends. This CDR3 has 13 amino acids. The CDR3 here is CSAGNLDGETQYF. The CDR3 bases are TGCAGTGCTGGAAACCTAGATGGGGAGACCCAGTACTTC.

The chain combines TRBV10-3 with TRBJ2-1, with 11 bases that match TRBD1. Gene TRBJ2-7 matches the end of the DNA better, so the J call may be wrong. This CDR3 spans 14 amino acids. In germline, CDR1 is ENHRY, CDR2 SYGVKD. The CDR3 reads CAISEGQGAHEQYF. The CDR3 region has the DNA TGTGCCATCAGTGAGGGACAGGGGGCCCACGAGCAGTACTTC.

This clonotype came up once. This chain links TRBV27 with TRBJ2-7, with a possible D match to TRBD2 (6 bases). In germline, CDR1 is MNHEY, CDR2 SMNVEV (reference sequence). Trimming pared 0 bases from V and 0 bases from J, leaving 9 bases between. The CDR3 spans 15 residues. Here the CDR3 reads CASSLSGGNSYEQYF. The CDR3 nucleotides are TGTGCCAGCAGTTTATCGGGCGGGAACTCCTACGAGCAGTACTTC.

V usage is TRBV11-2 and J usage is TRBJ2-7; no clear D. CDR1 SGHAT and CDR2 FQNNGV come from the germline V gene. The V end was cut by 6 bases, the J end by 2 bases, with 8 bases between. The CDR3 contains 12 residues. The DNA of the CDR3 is TGTGCCAGCAGTCCTCTCCCCTACGAGCAGTACTTC. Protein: CASSPLPYEQYF.

The CDR3 DNA follows: TGTGCCAGCAGAACCGGGACAGGAGGGGGCCACTATGGCTACACCTTC. This codes for CASRTGTGGGHYGYTF. The rearrangement uses TRBV6-6 and TRBJ1-2; 8 nucleotides line up with TRBD1. The germline CDR1 and CDR2 sequences are MNHNY and SVGAGI (reference sequence). The trim removed 6 bases at V and 3 bases at J, leaving 12 bases unmatched. The CDR3 runs 16 residues.

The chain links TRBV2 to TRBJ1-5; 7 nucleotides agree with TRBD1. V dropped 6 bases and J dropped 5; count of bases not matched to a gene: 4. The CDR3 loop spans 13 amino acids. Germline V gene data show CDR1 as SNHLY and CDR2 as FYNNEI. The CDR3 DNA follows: TGTGCCAGCAGAGGACAGGCTGATCAGCCCCAGCATTTT. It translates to CASRGQADQPQHF.

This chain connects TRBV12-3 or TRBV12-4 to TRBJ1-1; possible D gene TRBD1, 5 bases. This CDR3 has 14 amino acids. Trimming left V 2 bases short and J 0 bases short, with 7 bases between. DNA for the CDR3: TGTGCCAGCAGTTTATCAGGGCTGAACACTGAAGCTTTCTTT. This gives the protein CASSLSGLNTEAFF.

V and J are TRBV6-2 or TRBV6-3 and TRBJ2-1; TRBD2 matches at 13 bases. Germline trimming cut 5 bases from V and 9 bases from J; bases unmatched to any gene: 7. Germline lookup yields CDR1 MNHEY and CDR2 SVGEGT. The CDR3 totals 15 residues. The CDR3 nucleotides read TGTGCCAGCAGTGACGGGACTAGCGGGAAGGTTGAGCAGTTCTTC. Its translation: CASSDGTSGKVEQFF.

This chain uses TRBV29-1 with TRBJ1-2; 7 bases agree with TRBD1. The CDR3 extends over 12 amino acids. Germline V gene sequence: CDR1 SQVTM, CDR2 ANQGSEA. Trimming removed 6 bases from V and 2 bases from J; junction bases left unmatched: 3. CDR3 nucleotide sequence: TGCAGCGTCTTGGACAGGAACTATGGCTACACCTTC. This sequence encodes CSVLDRNYGYTF.

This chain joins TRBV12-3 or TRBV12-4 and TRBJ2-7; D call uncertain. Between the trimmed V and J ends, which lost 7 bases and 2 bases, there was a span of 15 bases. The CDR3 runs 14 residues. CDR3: CASNSDLNPYEQYF. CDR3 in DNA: TGTGCCAGCAACTCTGATTTAAACCCCTACGAGCAGTACTTC.

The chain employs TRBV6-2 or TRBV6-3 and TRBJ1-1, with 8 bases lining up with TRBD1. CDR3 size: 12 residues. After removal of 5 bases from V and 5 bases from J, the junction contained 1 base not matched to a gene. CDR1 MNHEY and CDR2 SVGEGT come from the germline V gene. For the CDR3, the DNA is TGTGCCAGCAGTACAGGGGGAACTGAAGCTTTCTTT. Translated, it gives CASSTGGTEAFF.

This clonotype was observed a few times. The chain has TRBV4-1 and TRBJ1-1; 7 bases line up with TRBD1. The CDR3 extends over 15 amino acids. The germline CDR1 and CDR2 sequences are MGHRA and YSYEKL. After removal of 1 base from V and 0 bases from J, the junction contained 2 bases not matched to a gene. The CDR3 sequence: CASSQVGQLNTEAFF. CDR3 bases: TGCGCCAGCAGCCAAGTGGGACAGCTGAACACTGAAGCTTTCTTT.

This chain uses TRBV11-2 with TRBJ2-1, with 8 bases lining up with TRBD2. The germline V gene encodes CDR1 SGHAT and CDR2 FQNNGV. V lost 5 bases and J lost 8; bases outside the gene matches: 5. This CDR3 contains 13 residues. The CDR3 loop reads CASSLGLAYEQFF. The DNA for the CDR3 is TGTGCCAGCAGCCTCGGACTAGCATATGAGCAGTTCTTC. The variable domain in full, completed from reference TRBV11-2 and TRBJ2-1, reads EAGVAQSPRYKIIEKRQSVAFWCNPISGHATLYWYQQILGQGPKLLIQFQNNGVVDDSQLPKDRFSAERLKGVDSTLKIQPAKLEDSAVYLCASSLGLAYEQFFGPGTRLTVL.

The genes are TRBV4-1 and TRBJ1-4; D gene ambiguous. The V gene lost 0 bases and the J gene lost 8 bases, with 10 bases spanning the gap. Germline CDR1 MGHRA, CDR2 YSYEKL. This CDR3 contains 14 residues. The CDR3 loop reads CASSQDSYTEKLFF. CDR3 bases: TGCGCCAGCAGCCAAGATAGTTATACCGAAAAACTGTTTTTT.

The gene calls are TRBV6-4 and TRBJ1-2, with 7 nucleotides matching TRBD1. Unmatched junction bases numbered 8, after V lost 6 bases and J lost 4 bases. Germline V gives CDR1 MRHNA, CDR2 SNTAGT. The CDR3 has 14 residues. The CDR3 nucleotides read TGTGCCAGCAGCCCGACAGGGATCGGCTATGGCTACACCTTC. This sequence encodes CASSPTGIGYGYTF.

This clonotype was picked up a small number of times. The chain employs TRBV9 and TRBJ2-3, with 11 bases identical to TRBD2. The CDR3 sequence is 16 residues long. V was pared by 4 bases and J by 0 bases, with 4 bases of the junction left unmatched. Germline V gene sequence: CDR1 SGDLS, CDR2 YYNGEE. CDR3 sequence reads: CASSPGTSGSTDTQYF. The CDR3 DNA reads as TGTGCCAGCAGCCCCGGGACTAGCGGCAGCACAGATACGCAGTATTTT.

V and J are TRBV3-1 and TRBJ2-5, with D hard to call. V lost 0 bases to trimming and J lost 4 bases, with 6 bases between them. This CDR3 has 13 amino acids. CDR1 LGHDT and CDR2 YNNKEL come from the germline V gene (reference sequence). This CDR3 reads CASSQESRETQYF. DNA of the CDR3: TGTGCCAGCAGCCAAGAGTCACGAGAGACCCAGTACTTC.

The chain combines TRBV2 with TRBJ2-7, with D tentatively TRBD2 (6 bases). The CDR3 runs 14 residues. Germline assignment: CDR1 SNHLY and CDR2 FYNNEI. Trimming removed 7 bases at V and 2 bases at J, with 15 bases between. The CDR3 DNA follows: TGTGCCAGCAAATATGGCGGGACCGCCTACGAGCAGTACTTC. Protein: CASKYGGTAYEQYF. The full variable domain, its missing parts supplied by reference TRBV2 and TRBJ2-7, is EPEVTQTPSHQVTQMGQEVILRCVPISNHLYFYWYRQILGQKVEFLVSFYNNEISEKSEIFDDQFSVERPDGSNFTLKIRSTKLEDSAMYFCASKYGGTAYEQYFGPGTRLTVT.

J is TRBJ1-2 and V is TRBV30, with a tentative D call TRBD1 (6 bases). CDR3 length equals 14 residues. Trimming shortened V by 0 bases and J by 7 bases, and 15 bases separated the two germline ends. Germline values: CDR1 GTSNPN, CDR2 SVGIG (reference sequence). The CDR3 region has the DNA TGTGCCTGGAGTGTATTGGGGGGCTGGGGTGGCTACACCTTC. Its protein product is CAWSVLGGWGGYTF.

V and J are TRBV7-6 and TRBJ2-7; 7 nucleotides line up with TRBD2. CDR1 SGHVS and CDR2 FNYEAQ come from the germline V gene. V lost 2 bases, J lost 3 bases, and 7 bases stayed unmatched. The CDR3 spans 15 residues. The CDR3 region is CASSLKQGGDYEQYF. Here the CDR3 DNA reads TGTGCCAGCAGCTTAAAGCAGGGAGGGGACTACGAGCAGTACTTC.

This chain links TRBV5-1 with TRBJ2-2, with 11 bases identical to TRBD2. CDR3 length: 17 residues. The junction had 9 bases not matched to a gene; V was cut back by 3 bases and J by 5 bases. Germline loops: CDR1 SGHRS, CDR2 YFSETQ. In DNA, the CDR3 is TGCGCCAGCAGCTCCCAATTTAGCGGGAGGGGGACCGGGGAGCTGTTTTTT. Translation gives CASSSQFSGRGTGELFF.

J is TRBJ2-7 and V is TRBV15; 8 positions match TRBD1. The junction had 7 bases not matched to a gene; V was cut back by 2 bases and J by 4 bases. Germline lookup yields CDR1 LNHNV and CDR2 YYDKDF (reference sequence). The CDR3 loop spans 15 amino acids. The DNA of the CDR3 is TGTGCCACCAGCAGAAAATGGACAGGGTGGTACGAGCAGTACTTC. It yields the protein CATSRKWTGWYEQYF.

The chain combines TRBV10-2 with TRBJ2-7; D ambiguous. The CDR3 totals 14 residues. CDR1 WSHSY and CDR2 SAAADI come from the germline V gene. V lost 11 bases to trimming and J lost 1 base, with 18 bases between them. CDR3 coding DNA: TGCGCCGCCCTACCCTTAGAAAGTTCCTACGAGCAGTACTTC. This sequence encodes CAALPLESSYEQYF.

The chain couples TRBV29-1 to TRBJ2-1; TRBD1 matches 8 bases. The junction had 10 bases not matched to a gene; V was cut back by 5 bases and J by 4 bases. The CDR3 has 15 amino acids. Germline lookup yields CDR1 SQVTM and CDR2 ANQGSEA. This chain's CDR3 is CSVNPGGWLYNEQFF. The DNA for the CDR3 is TGCAGCGTTAATCCAGGGGGCTGGCTGTACAATGAGCAGTTCTTC.

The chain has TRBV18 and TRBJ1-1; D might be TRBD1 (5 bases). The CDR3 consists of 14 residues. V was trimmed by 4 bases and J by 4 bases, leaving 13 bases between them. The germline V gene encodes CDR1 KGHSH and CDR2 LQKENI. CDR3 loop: CASSLIREGTEAFF. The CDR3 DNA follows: TGTGCCAGCTCACTTATCAGGGAGGGCACTGAAGCTTTCTTT.